Shown below are 24 T cell receptor beta chains from a single sample sequenced in a study of cytomegalovirus exposure and HLA in healthy donors (dated by TCRdb to about 2017). Library method: the immunoSEQ multiplex PCR assay. For the multiplex PCR, a mixture combining 60 forward primers for TCR Vbeta segments and 13 reverse primers for TCR Jbeta segments was used. Entries here come from immuneACCESS through TCRdb and include only in-frame sequences with V and J called. Some clones fail to appear in such tables; in the studies checked, an unresolved V gene covers under half of the shortfall, and the cause of the remainder is unknown. In all, the sample holds about 120,000 clones, and roughly 80% of those were seen once. The ten largest clones capture roughly 3.5% of the sample. The sample comprised PBMCs. All receptors derive from a woman in her twenties or thirties in good health and CMV-seropositive.

The chain couples TRBV11-2 to TRBJ2-7; maybe TRBD2 (5 bases). Germline CDR1 SGHAT, CDR2 FQNNGV. V shed 6 bases and J shed 7 bases, with 22 bases lying between them. The CDR3 is 15 amino acids. The CDR3 reads CASRPNDYRVGEQYF. CDR3 DNA sequence: TGTGCCAGCAGACCGAACGACTACCGCGTGGGTGAGCAGTACTTC.

V is TRBV27 and J is TRBJ1-2; D is undetermined. Per germline, CDR1 MNHEY and CDR2 SMNVEV (reference sequence). V was clipped by 4 bases and J by 7 bases, with 16 bases between them. This CDR3 contains 14 residues. In nucleotides, the CDR3 is TGTGCCAGCAGTTGGTCCCCCGGGGATGGTGGCTACACCTTC. Its translation: CASSWSPGDGGYTF.

The chain uses TRBV4-2 and TRBJ2-7; TRBD2 might be the D (5 bases). V was shortened by 4 bases and J by 6 bases, with 13 bases between the two germline ends. CDR3 length: 13 amino acids. The germline V gene has CDR1 LGHNA and CDR2 YNFKEQ. The CDR3 DNA reads TGTGCCAGCAGCCCTAATAGTGAGGGCGAGCAGTACTTC. Protein: CASSPNSEGEQYF.

V and J are TRBV7-9 and TRBJ2-5, with 14 positions matching TRBD2. The V gene end was trimmed by 5 bases and the J gene end by 6 bases; junction bases not matched to a gene: 2. This CDR3 is 14 amino acids long. Germline lookup yields CDR1 SEHNR and CDR2 FQNEAQ (reference sequence). Written as DNA, the CDR3 is TGTGCCAGCAGCCGGACTAGCGGGGGGCAGACCCAGTACTTC. Protein: CASSRTSGGQTQYF.

The J gene is TRBJ1-1, the V gene TRBV19; TRBD1 is a possible D gene (6 bases). Trimming stripped 2 bases from V and 6 bases from J, with 13 bases between. The CDR3 spans 14 residues. Germline assignment: CDR1 LNHDA and CDR2 SQIVND (reference sequence). CDR3 amino acids: CASSIPGVLAEAFF. CDR3 sequence (DNA): TGTGCCAGTAGTATACCAGGGGTACTTGCTGAAGCTTTCTTT.

CDR3 residues: CASSQDGTGTYGYTF. The CDR3 nucleotides are TGCGCCAGCAGCCAAGACGGGACAGGGACCTATGGCTACACCTTC. The genes are TRBV4-3 and TRBJ1-2, with 9 bases fitting TRBD1. This CDR3 region has 15 residues. V trimming: 0 bases; J trimming: 4 bases; junction bases outside the gene matches: 3. CDR1 LGHNA and CDR2 YSLEER come from the germline V gene.

The genes are TRBV29-1 and TRBJ1-4; D not resolved. Germline lookup yields CDR1 SQVTM and CDR2 ANQGSEA. This CDR3 contains 11 residues. V was pared by 3 bases and J by 8 bases, with 7 bases between. CDR3 DNA: TGCAGCGTTGATAGAGAGGAAAAACTGTTTTTT. Its translation is CSVDREEKLFF.

The chain is built from TRBV13 and TRBJ2-7, with 14 bases aligning to TRBD2. Germline V lookup: CDR1 PRHDT, CDR2 FYEKMQ (reference sequence). The CDR3 is made up of 14 amino acids. The V and J ends lost 4 bases and 6 bases, in that order; junction bases with no gene match: 2. CDR3 bases: TGTGCCAGCAGCTCAGGGACTAGCGGGGGCGAGCAGTACTTC. It yields the protein CASSSGTSGGEQYF.

This chain connects TRBV10-3 to TRBJ2-7, with TRBD1 identical over 7 bases. Germline V gene sequence: CDR1 ENHRY, CDR2 SYGVKD. Germline trimming cut 10 bases from V and 1 base from J; bases unmatched to any gene: 16. The length of the CDR3 is 16 residues. CDR3 loop: CATARGGGKLSYEQYF. The DNA of the CDR3 is TGTGCCACCGCCCGAGGGGGCGGAAAACTTTCCTACGAGCAGTACTTC.

Within the sample, this clone is medium-sized. The rearrangement joins TRBV4-3 to TRBJ2-2; 11 bases are shared with TRBD2. The CDR3 runs 14 residues. Germline CDR1 and CDR2: LGHNA and YSLEER. J gave up 6 bases and V 5 bases, and 2 bases lay outside the gene matches. For the CDR3, the DNA is TGCGCCAGCAGCGGGACTAGCGGCCCCGGGGAGCTGTTTTTT. It yields the protein CASSGTSGPGELFF.

This sequence joins TRBV27 and TRBJ1-5, with TRBD1 matching over 8 bases. Trimming cost V 6 bases and J 2 bases; bases outside gene matches: 6. The germline CDR1 and CDR2 sequences are MNHEY and SMNVEV (reference sequence). This CDR3 comprises 15 residues. The CDR3 loop is CASRIRGPGNQPQHF. For the CDR3, the DNA is TGTGCCAGCAGGATCAGGGGGCCGGGCAATCAGCCCCAGCATTTT.

V usage is TRBV7-7 and J usage is TRBJ2-5; 8 nucleotides match TRBD2. The CDR3 spans 13 residues. The ends lost 5 bases at V and 5 bases at J; junction bases unmatched: 4. Germline V gene data show CDR1 as SSHAT and CDR2 as FNYEAQ (reference sequence). Here the CDR3 DNA reads TGTGCCAGCAGCCGCGGGGGGCGCGAGACCCAGTACTTC. It codes for CASSRGGRETQYF. The whole variable domain, filled in from reference TRBV7-7 and TRBJ2-5, reads GAGVSQSPRYKVTKRGQDVTLRCDPISSHATLYWYQQALGQGPEFLTYFNYEAQPDKSGLPSDRFSAERPEGSISTLTIQRTEQRDSAMYRCASSRGGRETQYFGPGTRLLVL.

The chain combines TRBV28 with TRBJ2-7; D is perhaps TRBD2 (6 bases). The length of the CDR3 is 16 residues. Germline V gene lookup returns CDR1 MDHEN and CDR2 SYDVKM. Trimming stripped 3 bases from V and 4 bases from J, with 19 bases between. The CDR3 DNA reads as TGTGCCAGCAGTTTGGCCGGCCGGGGGTACATTTACGAGCAGTACTTC. This sequence encodes CASSLAGRGYIYEQYF.

The gene calls are TRBV11-2 and TRBJ1-5; D possibly corresponds to TRBD1 (6 bases). V lost 4 bases, J lost 3 bases, and 13 bases lay in between. This CDR3 has 15 residues. Germline V gene data show CDR1 as SGHAT and CDR2 as FQNNGV. This CDR3 reads CASSSLTGTNQPQHF. Written as DNA, the CDR3 is TGTGCCAGCAGCTCACTCACAGGGACCAATCAGCCCCAGCATTTT.

The rearrangement joins TRBV6-1 to TRBJ2-7; tentative D call: TRBD2 (6 bases). V was cut by 0 bases and J by 5 bases, with 14 bases left in between. Germline V gene lookup returns CDR1 MNHNS and CDR2 SASEGT. The CDR3 contains 15 residues. This chain's CDR3 is CASSEAWGTLNEQYF. The CDR3 DNA sequence: TGTGCCAGCAGTGAAGCGTGGGGGACTTTAAACGAGCAGTACTTC.

The chain is built from TRBV15 and TRBJ2-1; tentatively, D is TRBD1 (6 bases). Germline values: CDR1 LNHNV, CDR2 YYDKDF (reference sequence). The CDR3 contains 16 residues. Trimming pared 1 base from V and 4 bases from J, leaving 14 bases between. CDR3 bases: TGTGCCACCAGCAGAGGGTTCGGGACAACATACAATGAGCAGTTCTTC. Its translation is CATSRGFGTTYNEQFF. The variable domain in full, completed from reference TRBV15 and TRBJ2-1, reads DAMVIQNPRYQVTQFGKPVTLSCSQTLNHNVMYWYQQKSSQAPKLLFHYYDKDFNNEADTPDNFQSRRPNTSFCFLDIRSPGLGDTAMYLCATSRGFGTTYNEQFFGPGTRLTVL.

This sequence joins TRBV28 and TRBJ2-7, with D perhaps TRBD2 (6 bases). The CDR3 extends over 16 amino acids. Germline V gives CDR1 MDHEN, CDR2 SYDVKM. The ends were cut back, 4 bases at V and 2 bases at J, with 18 bases in the middle. The DNA of the CDR3 is TGTGCCAGCAGTTCCCCCCGGGACGGACTACCCTACGAGCAGTACTTC. Amino acid sequence: CASSSPRDGLPYEQYF.

This clone was counted between two and nine times. The chain joins TRBV27 to TRBJ1-2; possibly TRBD1 for D (5 bases). The CDR3 sequence is 14 residues long. Trimming stripped 3 bases from V and 4 bases from J, with 12 bases between. Germline values: CDR1 MNHEY, CDR2 SMNVEV (reference sequence). The CDR3 bases are TGTGCCAGCAGTTTCTCAGGGAAAGGCTATGGCTACACCTTC. Residues: CASSFSGKGYGYTF.

This chain joins TRBV4-3 and TRBJ2-1; 9 positions match TRBD2. The J segment lost 5 bases and the V segment lost 0 bases, leaving 5 bases of the junction unmatched. There are 16 residues in the CDR3. The germline V gene encodes CDR1 LGHNA and CDR2 YSLEER. CDR3 sequence reads: CASSQEILAGNNEQFF. CDR3 nucleotide sequence: TGCGCCAGCAGCCAAGAGATTCTAGCGGGGAACAATGAGCAGTTCTTC.

V and J are TRBV6-5 and TRBJ1-5, with TRBD1 matching 8 bases. Looked up from germline, CDR1 is MNHEY and CDR2 is SVGAGI. This CDR3 is 13 amino acids long. V shed 3 bases and J 7 bases; nucleotides not matched to a gene: 2. CDR3 amino acids: CASSYAGGQPQHF. The DNA for the CDR3 is TGTGCCAGCAGTTATGCAGGGGGCCAGCCCCAGCATTTT.

This chain joins TRBV9 and TRBJ2-5; a weak D match, TRBD1 (6 bases). The J call could be wrong; TRBJ2-7 is a better fit for the DNA end. The CDR3 extends over 15 amino acids. Germline V gene data show CDR1 as SGDLS and CDR2 as YYNGEE. The CDR3 protein is CASSPGQTHSYEQYF. CDR3 nucleotides: TGTGCCAGCAGCCCCGGACAGACCCACTCCTACGAGCAGTACTTC.

The rearrangement joins TRBV4-1 to TRBJ1-1; the match to TRBD1 covers 7 bases. This CDR3 comprises 19 residues. The germline CDR1 and CDR2 sequences are MGHRA and YSYEKL. After removal of 3 bases from V and 0 bases from J, the junction contained 16 bases not matched to a gene. The CDR3, as DNA: TGCGCCAGCAGCCATCCCATAGCCTTAGACAGGGCCCTGAACACTGAAGCTTTCTTT. Encoded protein: CASSHPIALDRALNTEAFF.

This clone was found a few times. This chain uses TRBV5-4 with TRBJ1-4, with 7 bases lining up with TRBD1. Unmatched junction bases numbered 4, after V lost 4 bases and J lost 4 bases. Germline V gives CDR1 SGHNT, CDR2 YYREEE (reference sequence). The CDR3 sequence is 14 residues long. This CDR3 is CASSRGQINEKLFF. CDR3 sequence (DNA): TGTGCCAGCAGCAGGGGACAGATTAATGAAAAACTGTTTTTT.

This chain uses TRBV7-2 with TRBJ2-5; 9 bases fit TRBD2. In germline, CDR1 is SGHTA, CDR2 FQGNSA. The CDR3 covers 15 residues. Losses at the gene ends were 5 bases for V and 4 bases for J; bases not matched to a gene: 8. In DNA form, the CDR3 reads TGTGCCAGCAGCCATGGCCCAGCGGGGGGAGAGACCCAGTACTTC. Translating gives CASSHGPAGGETQYF.